What follows are 2 T cell receptor beta chains derived from one specimen sequenced in a study of blood T cell repertoires in COVID-19 (dated by TCRdb to about 2020). The library relied on the immunoSEQ multiplex PCR assay. The table comes from immuneACCESS by way of TCRdb, which keeps in-frame sequences with V and J called. Part of the clones is missing from these tables; in studies checked, under half for an unresolved V gene and the rest for unknown reasons. This sample holds about 76,000 clones; more than 75% were observed only once. The ten top clones hold 9.5% to 12% of the sample. Material for sequencing was peripheral blood. These receptors all stem from a man aged 55 to 70 with COVID-19, enrolled during active disease.

The chain has TRBV11-2 and TRBJ2-5, with 8 bases fitting TRBD1. The V and J ends lost 0 bases and 0 bases, in that order; junction bases with no gene match: 3. The CDR3 is 16 residues long. The germline gives CDR1 SGHAT, CDR2 FQNNGV. CDR3 coding DNA: TGTGCCAGCAGCTTAGATTACAGGGGGTACCAAGAGACCCAGTACTTC. Translated, it gives CASSLDYRGYQETQYF.

The chain joins TRBV18 to TRBJ2-3; maybe TRBD1 (5 bases). CDR3 length: 14 amino acids. Trimming took 3 bases from V and 6 from J, leaving 13 bases between them. Germline assignment: CDR1 KGHSH and CDR2 LQKENI. In nucleotides, the CDR3 is TGTGCCAGCTCACCGGGGCCGGAAGCCGATACGCAGTATTTT. It specifies CASSPGPEADTQYF.